The 2 T cell receptor gamma chains listed next were all sequenced from one sample in a study of γδ T cells in repeated Plasmodium falciparum infection. Bulk repertoires came from Vgamma9/Vdelta2+ or Vdelta2-negative gammadelta T cells flow-sorted from PBMC. TCRdb reprocessed the multiplex PCR reads through CATT. The repertoire holds roughly 13,000 gamma-chain clones, with around 1.6% as singletons. The sequencing sample was made of gamma-delta T cells from blood. These receptors came from a pool of human donors (malaria-infected and uninfected, not separated).

This clone came up a few times. This likely traces to a read error, being one base from a far larger clone. The sample carries other DNA sequences with the same CDR3. This rearrangement joins TRGV9 to TRGJP. TCRdb records no J gene; here it was assigned by comparing the DNA to germline. The junction had 8 bases not matched to a gene; V was cut back by 4 bases and J by 5 bases. The CDR3 loop spans 17 amino acids. The germline V gene has CDR1 GITISATS and CDR2 ISYDGTV (reference sequence). The CDR3 DNA reads as TGTGCCTTGTGGGAAGTCCCAAAAGAGTTGGGCAAAAAAATCAAGGTATTT. Translating it yields CALWEVPKELGKKIKVF.

This clone was found a few times. This is likely an artifact of a read error, given a far larger clone one base away. Distinct nucleotide sequences in the sample also encode this CDR3. V gene TRGV9 was called; the J gene was not. Germline-derived CDR1 and CDR2 are GITISATS and ISYDGTV (reference sequence). The CDR3 has 12 amino acids. CDR3 region: CALWANRYKKLF. Here the CDR3 DNA reads TGTGCCTTGTGGGCCAACCGATATAAAAAACTCTTT.